Listed here are 26 T cell receptor beta chains from one sample, sequenced in a study of beta chain features in type 1 diabetes. Investigators reverse transcribed all isolated RNA, so they sequenced expressed TCRB transcripts. The data were produced by immunoSEQ multiplex PCR, yet TCRdb's version contains in-frame clones alone and is incomplete. The sample lists a few hundred thousand clones; 25% to 30% were seen once. Input material: central memory CD4+ T cells from blood. The receptors were gathered from a man aged 25 to 40 in good health.

This clone occurred a few times. The V and J genes are TRBV5-4 and TRBJ2-7, with a tentative D call TRBD2 (6 bases). CDR3 length: 12 amino acids. Germline-derived CDR1 and CDR2 are SGHNT and YYREEE (reference sequence). Trimming took off 3 bases at V and 12 bases at J, with 16 bases between the two ends. CDR3 DNA sequence: TGTGCCAGCAGCTCAGCTCAAGGAGGGCTGTACTTC. It yields the protein CASSSAQGGLYF.

The V and J genes are TRBV11-2 and TRBJ2-1; the match to TRBD2 covers 11 bases. From germline, CDR1 is SGHAT and CDR2 FQNNGV. The CDR3 is 16 amino acids. Trimming removed 6 bases from V and 4 bases from J; junction bases left unmatched: 8. This chain's CDR3 is CASSGRLAGIYNEQFF. Here the CDR3 DNA reads TGTGCCAGCAGTGGCAGACTAGCGGGAATATACAATGAGCAGTTCTTC.

The chain recombines TRBV15 with TRBJ2-5, with D unclear. Between the trimmed V and J ends, which lost 3 bases and 5 bases, there was a span of 10 bases. The germline V gene encodes CDR1 LNHNV and CDR2 YYDKDF (reference sequence). The CDR3 length is 13 residues. The CDR3 nucleotides read TGTGCCACCAGCAGTAAACTCCGGGAGACCCAGTACTTC. Amino acids: CATSSKLRETQYF.

This chain connects TRBV7-2 to TRBJ2-3; unclear D gene. V lost 0 bases, J lost 3 bases, and 7 bases lay in between. CDR1 SGHTA and CDR2 FQGNSA come from the germline V gene. This CDR3 comprises 14 residues. This CDR3 reads CASSLAQKTDTQYF. CDR3 nucleotides: TGTGCCAGCAGCTTAGCTCAGAAGACAGATACGCAGTATTTT.

This clone was seen ten or more times. The rearrangement uses TRBV29-1 and TRBJ2-3; 9 bases are shared with TRBD1. The germline V gene has CDR1 SQVTM and CDR2 ANQGSEA. The CDR3 length is 13 residues. V was pared by 5 bases and J by 3 bases, with 3 bases of the junction left unmatched. The CDR3 sequence: CSVTGTGTDTQYF. Here the CDR3 DNA reads TGCAGCGTTACCGGGACAGGGACAGATACGCAGTATTTT.

This clone has only a few counts. The rearrangement joins TRBV21-1 to TRBJ2-4; the table gives TRBD2 as D, unverified against the DNA. TRBV21-1 is described as a pseudogene. The CDR3 contains 16 residues. Here the CDR3 reads CASGFESTVAKNIQYF. Here the CDR3 DNA reads TGTGCCAGCGGGTTTGAATCGACTGTAGCCAAAAACATTCAGTACTTC.

There are a few counts of this clone. The rearrangement uses TRBV6-5 and TRBJ2-7; D unresolved. The germline CDR1 and CDR2 sequences are MNHEY and SVGAGI. V dropped 3 bases and J dropped 7 bases, with 13 bases sitting between them. This CDR3 has 13 residues. The CDR3 spells CASSYRSVGEQYF. The CDR3 bases are TGTGCCAGCAGTTATCGGTCGGTGGGAGAGCAGTACTTC.

Many counts were recorded for this clone. The chain joins TRBV29-1 to TRBJ2-7, with D perhaps matching TRBD1 (5 bases). Trimming cost V 3 bases and J 3 bases, with 15 bases left between them. The germline V gene encodes CDR1 SQVTM and CDR2 ANQGSEA. The CDR3 spans 14 residues. In DNA, the CDR3 is TGCAGCGTTGATGTTAGGGGAACGGGCTACGAGCAGTACTTC. Protein sequence: CSVDVRGTGYEQYF.

The genes are TRBV2 and TRBJ2-4; 11 bases match TRBD1. CDR1 is SNHLY, CDR2 FYNNEI, per germline. The CDR3 totals 16 residues. V dropped 7 bases and J dropped 2; count of bases not matched to a gene: 7. CDR3 sequence reads: CASTKGQGVSKNIQYF. The CDR3 DNA sequence: TGTGCCAGCACGAAGGGACAGGGGGTATCCAAAAACATTCAGTACTTC.

This clone was seen more than once but under ten times. The rearrangement uses TRBV28 and TRBJ2-3, with 9 bases identical to TRBD2. V was clipped by 7 bases and J by 1 base; unmatched bases: 9. From germline, CDR1 is MDHEN and CDR2 SYDVKM. The CDR3 contains 16 residues. CDR3 amino acids: CASISMTSGRTDTQYF. CDR3 bases: TGTGCCAGCATCTCCATGACTAGCGGACGCACAGATACGCAGTATTTT.

The V call is TRBV4-3, the J call TRBJ2-4; D not certain. The CDR3 has 15 amino acids. Germline loops: CDR1 LGHNA, CDR2 YSLEER. Trimming cost V 0 bases and J 7 bases, with 13 bases left between them. In DNA, the CDR3 is TGCGCCAGCAGCCAAGAACATACCAAAGGGAACATTCAGTACTTC. Its protein product is CASSQEHTKGNIQYF.

This clone occurred a few times. This chain connects TRBV5-1 to TRBJ2-1; 8 bases are a match to TRBD1. V lost 4 bases to trimming and J lost 6 bases; unmatched junction nucleotides: 9. The CDR3 extends over 15 amino acids. Germline assignment: CDR1 SGHRS and CDR2 YFSETQ. The chain's CDR3 is CASSMTGADRNEQFF. The CDR3 DNA sequence: TGCGCCAGCAGCATGACAGGGGCGGACCGCAATGAGCAGTTCTTC.

The chain joins TRBV10-3 to TRBJ2-5; TRBD2 might be the D (6 bases). Trimming stripped 1 base from V and 5 bases from J, with 14 bases between. Germline V CDR1 and CDR2: ENHRY, SYGVKD. CDR3 length: 15 amino acids. This CDR3 is CAISEFASSVETQYF. The CDR3 nucleotides are TGTGCCATCAGTGAGTTTGCGTCTAGCGTGGAGACCCAGTACTTC.

This sequence joins TRBV10-3 and TRBJ2-3; 14 bases line up with TRBD2. V was clipped by 5 bases and J by 2 bases; unmatched bases: 6. The CDR3 covers 17 residues. CDR1 ENHRY and CDR2 SYGVKD come from the germline V gene. The CDR3 bases are TGTGCCATCAGTCCGGGACTAGCGGGAGCAGACACAGATACGCAGTATTTT. This sequence encodes CAISPGLAGADTDTQYF.

This clone was detected a few times. The chain links TRBV11-2 to TRBJ2-3, with 7 bases identical to TRBD2. From germline, CDR1 is SGHAT and CDR2 FQNNGV. CDR3 size: 16 residues. With 4 bases clipped from V and 1 base from J, the junction kept 8 bases outside the gene matches. CDR3: CASSSQRLAGTDTQYF. Written as DNA, the CDR3 is TGTGCCAGCAGCTCCCAGAGGCTAGCGGGCACAGATACGCAGTATTTT.

This clone came up a few times. Other DNA sequences of this sample code for an identical CDR3. Here the CDR3 reads CASSQERGRMDTEAFF. The CDR3 region has the DNA TGTGCCAGCAGCCAAGAAAGGGGGCGGATGGACACTGAAGCTTTCTTT. The genes are TRBV14 and TRBJ1-1, with TRBD1 matching over 7 bases. Looked up from germline, CDR1 is SGHDN and CDR2 is FVKESK. This CDR3 is 16 amino acids long. V lost 0 bases and J lost 3; bases outside the gene matches: 7.

This chain joins TRBV25-1 and TRBJ2-6; TRBD1 agrees at 12 bases. The J segment lost 3 bases and the V segment lost 3 bases, leaving 6 bases of the junction unmatched. The CDR3 is 18 amino acids. Per germline, CDR1 MGHDK and CDR2 SYGVNS. CDR3: CASSDAGTGGNGANVLTF. In DNA, the CDR3 is TGTGCCAGCAGTGACGCCGGGACAGGGGGCAATGGGGCCAACGTCCTGACTTTC. Filled out from reference TRBV25-1 and TRBJ2-6, the complete variable domain reads EADIYQTPRYLVIGTGKKITLECSQTMGHDKMYWYQQDPGMELHLIHYSYGVNSTEKGDLSSESTVSRIRTEHFPLTLESARPSHTSQYLCASSDAGTGGNGANVLTFGAGSRLTVL.

In its sample, this clone was seen a few times. The chain combines TRBV7-2 with TRBJ1-1, with 9 positions matching TRBD1. Per germline, CDR1 SGHTA and CDR2 FQGNSA. With 5 bases clipped from V and 11 bases from J, the junction kept 12 bases outside the gene matches. This CDR3 spans 14 amino acids. CDR3 coding DNA: TGTGCCAGCAGCCAAACTGGACAGGGGAAGGGTGCTTTCTTT. This translates into CASSQTGQGKGAFF.

The V call is TRBV6-1, the J call TRBJ1-1; D gene ambiguous. Trimming shortened V by 8 bases and J by 3 bases, and 13 bases separated the two germline ends. This CDR3 contains 13 residues. Per germline, CDR1 MNHNS and CDR2 SASEGT. CDR3 DNA sequence: TGTGCCAGCGGCAGACAAGTTTACACTGAAGCTTTCTTT. Translating gives CASGRQVYTEAFF.

The rearrangement links TRBV6-5 to TRBJ2-7, with D unresolved. CDR3 length: 13 residues. Per the germline V gene, CDR1 is MNHEY and CDR2 is SVGAGI. V lost 0 bases, J lost 5 bases, and 8 bases lay in between. The CDR3 region has the DNA TGTGCCAGCAGTTACTCGAGCTACGACGAGCAGTACTTC. This sequence encodes CASSYSSYDEQYF.

V and J are TRBV10-2 and TRBJ2-1, with D unclear. This CDR3 is built from 16 residues. Germline V lookup: CDR1 WSHSY, CDR2 SAAADI. V lost 3 bases to trimming and J lost 5 bases, with 17 bases between them. The CDR3 region is CASSDPPANGNNEQFF. CDR3 nucleotide sequence: TGCGCCAGCAGTGACCCCCCAGCGAATGGAAACAATGAGCAGTTCTTC.

This clone was seen a handful of times. The J gene is TRBJ2-2, the V gene TRBV6-5; D is ambiguous. CDR1 is MNHEY, CDR2 SVGAGI, per germline. Trimming removed 7 bases at V and 4 bases at J, with 4 bases between. This CDR3 contains 11 residues. For the CDR3, the DNA is TGTGCCAGCACCCTCACCGGGGAGCTGTTTTTT. Translated: CASTLTGELFF.

V usage is TRBV5-4 and J usage is TRBJ1-3; D gene ambiguous. Deletions cut 3 bases from V and 0 bases from J, with 4 bases between. The CDR3 consists of 13 residues. CDR1 and CDR2 (germline): SGHNT, YYREEE (reference sequence). The CDR3 coding sequence is TGTGCCAGCAGCTCCAACTCTGGAAACACCATATATTTT. Amino acid sequence: CASSSNSGNTIYF.

This chain links TRBV6-4 with TRBJ2-3; maybe TRBD2 (5 bases). CDR3 length: 15 residues. Germline V gene sequence: CDR1 MRHNA, CDR2 SNTAGT. The ends were cut back, 4 bases at V and 2 bases at J, with 13 bases in the middle. The CDR3 spells CASSASGTPTDTQYF. CDR3 nucleotide sequence: TGTGCCAGCAGTGCCTCGGGAACCCCCACAGATACGCAGTATTTT.

This clone was seen only a few times. This sequence joins TRBV18 and TRBJ1-1; 7 bases align to TRBD1. Per germline, CDR1 KGHSH and CDR2 LQKENI. This CDR3 contains 14 residues. The V segment lost 4 bases and the J segment 4 bases; nucleotides outside the gene matches: 6. The CDR3 sequence: CASSRETGITEAFF. In DNA form, the CDR3 reads TGTGCCAGCTCACGAGAGACAGGGATCACTGAAGCTTTCTTT.

CDR3 protein: CASSSQQGEGEQFF. DNA for the CDR3: TGTGCCAGCAGCTCGCAACAGGGGGAGGGTGAGCAGTTCTTC. The rearrangement joins TRBV7-2 to TRBJ2-1; a weak D match, TRBD1 (8 bases). V gave up 4 bases and J gave up 9 bases, with 16 bases separating them. The length of the CDR3 is 14 residues. Germline lookup yields CDR1 SGHTA and CDR2 FQGNSA.